This passage covers 8 T cell receptor beta chains from one sample sequenced in a study of breast tumors, draining lymph nodes, adjacent tissues. TCRdb processed the multiplex PCR reads anew with MiXCR; each CDR3 protein has one entry. Altogether under 350,000 distinct CDR3 sequences are present, over 30% being singletons, with the ten largest covering about 1%. Breast cancer patients provided tissue from their axillary draining lymph nodes. Sequenced sample: axillary lymph node tissue. These receptors all come from a female donor with breast cancer. Some clones in this sample may be carry-over from other donors' samples.

The sample holds many counts of this clonotype. The chain employs TRBV11-2 and TRBJ2-7, with D unresolved. There are 14 residues in the CDR3. V was pared by 0 bases and J by 3 bases, with 9 bases between. Germline V gene lookup returns CDR1 SGHAT and CDR2 FQNNGV. The chain's CDR3 is CASSLDLVLYEQYF. The CDR3 DNA follows: TGTGCCAGCAGCTTAGATCTAGTACTCTACGAGCAGTACTTC.

Turning to this clonotype: Given a much more abundant clone one base away, this may be a read error. The rearrangement links TRBV11-3 to TRBJ2-2; 11 nucleotides line up with TRBD2. V trimming: 4 bases; J trimming: 8 bases; junction bases outside the gene matches: 6. This CDR3 comprises 15 residues. Per the germline V gene, CDR1 is SGHNT and CDR2 is YENEEA. CDR3 nucleotides: TGTGCCAGCAGCTCTACACTAGCGGGAGCTGGGGAGCTGTTTTTT. This codes for CASSSTLAGAGELFF. Supplemented by reference TRBV11-3 and TRBJ2-2, the full variable domain reads EAGVVQSPRYKIIEKKQPVAFWCNPISGHNTLYWYLQNLGQGPELLIRYENEEAVDDSQLPKDRFSAERLKGVDSTLKIQPAELGDSAVYLCASSSTLAGAGELFFGEGSRLTVL.

A note on this clonotype: Possible read error: a much larger clone is one base away. V is TRBV5-6 and J is TRBJ2-7; D remains unclear. Germline loops: CDR1 SGHDT, CDR2 YYEEEE. This CDR3 is built from 14 residues. Trimming cost V 8 bases and J 0 bases, with 15 bases left between them. The CDR3 protein is CASKRSGTSYEQYF. Written as DNA, the CDR3 is TGTGCCAGTAAAAGGTCGGGCACCTCCTACGAGCAGTACTTC.

The chain has TRBV7-9 and TRBJ2-1; no clear D gene. CDR3 length equals 15 residues. The V and J ends lost 4 bases and 7 bases respectively, with 17 bases between them. Germline V gene data show CDR1 as SEHNR and CDR2 as FQNEAQ (reference sequence). CDR3 nucleotide sequence: TGTGCCAGCAGCTCCGGGTTCGGAACAACTAATGAGCAGTTCTTC. Translating it yields CASSSGFGTTNEQFF.

The rearrangement links TRBV30 to TRBJ2-4; either TRBD1 or TRBD2 may fit D (5 bases each). The length of the CDR3 is 10 residues. The V and J ends lost 3 bases and 11 bases respectively, with 8 bases between them. Germline lookup yields CDR1 GTSNPN and CDR2 SVGIG (reference sequence). Here the CDR3 reads CAWSGAVQYF. The CDR3 nucleotides read TGTGCCTGGAGCGGGGCGGTTCAGTACTTC.

This rearrangement joins TRBV7-2 to TRBJ1-2; TRBD1 agrees at 12 bases. Germline V CDR1 and CDR2: SGHTA, FQGNSA. The CDR3 consists of 17 residues. Trimming removed 3 bases from V and 6 bases from J; junction bases left unmatched: 11. CDR3 nucleotides: TGTGCCAGCAGCTTCGGTCTCCGGGACAGGGGGCACGATGGCTACACCTTC. It specifies CASSFGLRDRGHDGYTF.

Remarks on this clonotype: The junction differs from germline at one of its ends, possibly a read error. The chain couples TRBV7-2 to TRBJ1-1; D gene uncertain. The germline gives CDR1 SGHTA, CDR2 FQGNSA. The CDR3 runs to 12 residues. CDR3 protein: CASSLAHTEAFF. CDR3 bases: TGTGCCAGCAGTTTAGCGCACACTGAAGCTTTCTTT.

Regarding this clonotype: At one end, the junction sequence differs from germline, possibly due to a read error. The V gene is TRBV5-6, the J gene TRBJ1-1; D remains unclear. Per germline, CDR1 SGHDT and CDR2 YYEEEE. CDR3 length: 12 residues. The CDR3 DNA reads TGTGCCAGCAGCTTGGACAACATTGAAGCTTTCTTT. Amino acids: CASSLDNIEAFF.